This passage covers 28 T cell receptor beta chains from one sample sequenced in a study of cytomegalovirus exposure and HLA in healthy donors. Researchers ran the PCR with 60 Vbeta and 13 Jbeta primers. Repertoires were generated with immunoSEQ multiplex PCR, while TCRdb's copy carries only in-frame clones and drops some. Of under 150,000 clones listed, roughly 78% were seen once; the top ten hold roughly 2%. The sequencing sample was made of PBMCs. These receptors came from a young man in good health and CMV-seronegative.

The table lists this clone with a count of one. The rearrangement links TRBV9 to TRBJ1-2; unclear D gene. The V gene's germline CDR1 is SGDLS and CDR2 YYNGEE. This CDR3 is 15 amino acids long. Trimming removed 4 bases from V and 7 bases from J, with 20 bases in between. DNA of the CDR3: TGTGCCAGCAGCCCCCACATGAGAGGCTCCGGTGGCTACACCTTC. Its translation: CASSPHMRGSGGYTF.

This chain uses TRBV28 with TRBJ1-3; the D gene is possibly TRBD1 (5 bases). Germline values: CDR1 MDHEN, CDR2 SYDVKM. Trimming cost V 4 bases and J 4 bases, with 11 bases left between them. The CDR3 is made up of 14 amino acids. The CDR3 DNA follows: TGTGCCAGCAGTTGGGGCAGGACCGGAAACACCATATATTTT. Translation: CASSWGRTGNTIYF.

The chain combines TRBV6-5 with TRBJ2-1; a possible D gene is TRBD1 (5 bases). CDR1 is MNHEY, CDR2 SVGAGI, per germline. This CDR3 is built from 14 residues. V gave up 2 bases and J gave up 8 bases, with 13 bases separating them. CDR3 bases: TGTGCCAGCAGTTACGACAGTCGTACCTATGAGCAGTTCTTC. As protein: CASSYDSRTYEQFF.

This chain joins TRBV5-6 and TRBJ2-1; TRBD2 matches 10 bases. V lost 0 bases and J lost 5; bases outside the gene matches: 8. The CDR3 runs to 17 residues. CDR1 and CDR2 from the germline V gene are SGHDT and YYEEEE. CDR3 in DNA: TGTGCCAGCAGCTTGGCCCTGGGGCTAGCGGGAGACAATGAGCAGTTCTTC. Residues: CASSLALGLAGDNEQFF.

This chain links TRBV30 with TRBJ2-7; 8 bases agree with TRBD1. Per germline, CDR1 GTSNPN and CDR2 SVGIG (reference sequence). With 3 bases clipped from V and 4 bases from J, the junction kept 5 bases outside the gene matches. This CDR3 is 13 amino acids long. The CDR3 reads CAWSGDRSYEQYF. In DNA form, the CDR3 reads TGTGCCTGGAGCGGGGACAGGTCGTACGAGCAGTACTTC.

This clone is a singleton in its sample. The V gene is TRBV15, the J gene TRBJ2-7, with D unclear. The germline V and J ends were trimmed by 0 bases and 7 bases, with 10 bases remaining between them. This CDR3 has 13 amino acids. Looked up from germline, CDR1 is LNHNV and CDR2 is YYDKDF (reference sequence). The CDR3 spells CATSRDLVYEQYF. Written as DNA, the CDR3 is TGTGCCACCAGCAGAGATCTAGTCTATGAGCAGTACTTC.

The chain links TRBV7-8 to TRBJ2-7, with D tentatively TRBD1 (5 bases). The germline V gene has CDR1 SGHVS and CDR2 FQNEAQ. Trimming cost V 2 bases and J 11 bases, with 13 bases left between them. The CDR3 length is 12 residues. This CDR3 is CASSLPDKPKYF. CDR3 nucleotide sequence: TGTGCCAGCAGCTTACCGGACAAGCCGAAGTACTTC.

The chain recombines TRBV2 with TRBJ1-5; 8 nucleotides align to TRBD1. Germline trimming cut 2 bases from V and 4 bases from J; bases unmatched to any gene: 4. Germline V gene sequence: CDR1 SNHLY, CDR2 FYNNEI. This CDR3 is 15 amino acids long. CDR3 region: CASSEWGQANQPQHF. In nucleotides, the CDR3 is TGTGCCAGCAGTGAATGGGGACAGGCTAATCAGCCCCAGCATTTT.

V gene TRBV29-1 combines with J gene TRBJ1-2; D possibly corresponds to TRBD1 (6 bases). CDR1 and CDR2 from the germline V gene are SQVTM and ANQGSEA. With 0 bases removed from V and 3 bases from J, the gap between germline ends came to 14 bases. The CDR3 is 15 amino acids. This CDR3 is CSVEDLTGGHYGYTF. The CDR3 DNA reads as TGCAGCGTTGAAGATTTGACGGGGGGGCACTATGGCTACACCTTC.

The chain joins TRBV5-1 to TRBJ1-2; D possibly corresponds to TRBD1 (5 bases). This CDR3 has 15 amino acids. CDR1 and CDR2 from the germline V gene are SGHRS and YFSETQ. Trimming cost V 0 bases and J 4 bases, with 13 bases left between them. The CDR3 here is CASSLAAGSSYGYTF. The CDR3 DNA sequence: TGCGCCAGCAGCTTGGCAGCAGGGTCCTCCTATGGCTACACCTTC.

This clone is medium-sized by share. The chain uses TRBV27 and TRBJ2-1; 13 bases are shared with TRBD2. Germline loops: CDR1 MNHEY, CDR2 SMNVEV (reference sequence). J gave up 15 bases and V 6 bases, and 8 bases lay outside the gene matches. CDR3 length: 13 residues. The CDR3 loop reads CASRQLAGGPGFF. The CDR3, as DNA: TGTGCCAGCAGACAACTAGCGGGAGGGCCGGGGTTCTTC.

The CDR3: CASSFGRDRGYGYTF. The CDR3 coding sequence is TGTGCCAGCAGTTTCGGTCGCGATCGTGGCTATGGCTACACCTTC. The rearrangement uses TRBV6-5 and TRBJ1-2; D not resolved. V lost 4 bases and J lost 4, with 16 bases in between. There are 15 residues in the CDR3. Germline V gives CDR1 MNHEY, CDR2 SVGAGI.

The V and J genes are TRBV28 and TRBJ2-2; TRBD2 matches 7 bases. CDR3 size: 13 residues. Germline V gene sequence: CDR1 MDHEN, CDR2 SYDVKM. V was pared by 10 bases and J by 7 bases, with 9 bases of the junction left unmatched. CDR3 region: CAIGREVRGELFF. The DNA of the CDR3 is TGTGCCATCGGACGGGAGGTCCGCGGGGAGCTGTTTTTT.

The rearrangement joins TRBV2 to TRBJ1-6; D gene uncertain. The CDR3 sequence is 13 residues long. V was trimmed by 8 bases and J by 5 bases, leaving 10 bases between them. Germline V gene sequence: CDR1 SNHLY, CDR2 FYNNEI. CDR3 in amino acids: CASGLMNNSPLHF. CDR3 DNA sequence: TGTGCCAGCGGACTGATGAATAATTCACCCCTCCACTTT.

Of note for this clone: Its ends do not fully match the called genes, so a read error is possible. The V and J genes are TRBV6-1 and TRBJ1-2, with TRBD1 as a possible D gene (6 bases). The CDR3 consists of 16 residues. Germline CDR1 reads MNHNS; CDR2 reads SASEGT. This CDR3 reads CASSEPVTGSNYGYPF. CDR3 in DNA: TGTGCCAGCAGTGAACCAGTGACAGGTTCAAACTATGGCTACCCCTTC.

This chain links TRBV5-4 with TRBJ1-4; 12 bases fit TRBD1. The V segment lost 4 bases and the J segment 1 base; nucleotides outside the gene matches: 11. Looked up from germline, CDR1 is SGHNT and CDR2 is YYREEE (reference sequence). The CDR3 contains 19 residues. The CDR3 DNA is TGTGCCAGCAGCGGAACCGGGACAGGGGGCTTCAGAACTAATGAAAAACTGTTTTTT. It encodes CASSGTGTGGFRTNEKLFF.

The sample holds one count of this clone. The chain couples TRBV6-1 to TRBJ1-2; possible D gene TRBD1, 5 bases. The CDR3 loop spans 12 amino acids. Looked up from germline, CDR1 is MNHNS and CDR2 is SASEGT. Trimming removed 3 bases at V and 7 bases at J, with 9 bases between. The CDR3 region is CASSDRVGGYTF. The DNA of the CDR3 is TGTGCCAGCAGTGACAGGGTGGGTGGCTACACCTTC.

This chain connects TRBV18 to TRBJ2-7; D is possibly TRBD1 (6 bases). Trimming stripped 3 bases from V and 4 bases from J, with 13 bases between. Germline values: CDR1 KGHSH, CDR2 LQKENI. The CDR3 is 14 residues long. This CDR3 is CASSPGHDRYEQYF. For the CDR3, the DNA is TGTGCCAGCTCACCGGGACACGACAGGTACGAGCAGTACTTC.

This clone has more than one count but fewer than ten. The CDR3 coding sequence is TGTGCCAGCAGCTTAGCGCTCGCGGGGACCTACAATGAGCAGTTCTTC. As protein: CASSLALAGTYNEQFF. The V call is TRBV7-9, the J call TRBJ2-1, with a weak D call TRBD2 (6 bases). The CDR3 spans 16 residues. In germline, CDR1 is SEHNR, CDR2 FQNEAQ (reference sequence). With 0 bases removed from V and 2 bases from J, the gap between germline ends came to 11 bases.

The DNA of the CDR3 is TGTGCCAGTAACACAGGGGAAACTAATGAAAAACTGTTTTTT. It codes for CASNTGETNEKLFF. The chain recombines TRBV19 with TRBJ1-4; 7 bases line up with TRBD1. Trimming took 7 bases from V and 1 from J; bases not matched to a gene: 3. Looked up from germline, CDR1 is LNHDA and CDR2 is SQIVND (reference sequence). CDR3 size: 14 residues.

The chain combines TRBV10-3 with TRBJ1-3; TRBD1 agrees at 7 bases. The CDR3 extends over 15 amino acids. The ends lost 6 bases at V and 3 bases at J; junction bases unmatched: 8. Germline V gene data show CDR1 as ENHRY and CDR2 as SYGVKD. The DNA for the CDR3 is TGTGCCATCAGAGCCGGGACAGATAGTGGAAACACCATATATTTT. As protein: CAIRAGTDSGNTIYF.

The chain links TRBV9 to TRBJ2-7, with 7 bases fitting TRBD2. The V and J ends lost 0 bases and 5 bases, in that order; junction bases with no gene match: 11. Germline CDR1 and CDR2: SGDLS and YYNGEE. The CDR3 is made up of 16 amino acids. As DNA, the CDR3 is TGTGCCAGCAGCGTAGGGGCGGGAGAGAGCATACACGAGCAGTACTTC. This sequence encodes CASSVGAGESIHEQYF.

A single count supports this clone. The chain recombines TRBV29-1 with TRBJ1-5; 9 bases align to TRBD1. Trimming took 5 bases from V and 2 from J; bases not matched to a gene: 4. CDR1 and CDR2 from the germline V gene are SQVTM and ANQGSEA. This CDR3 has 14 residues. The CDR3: CSVTGGSGNQPQHF. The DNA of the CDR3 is TGCAGCGTTACAGGGGGCTCGGGCAATCAGCCCCAGCATTTT.

CDR3 loop: CASSSTGPPYEQYF. Written as DNA, the CDR3 is TGCGCCAGCAGCTCGACAGGTCCCCCCTACGAGCAGTACTTC. V usage is TRBV5-1 and J usage is TRBJ2-7, with TRBD1 as a possible D gene (6 bases). The CDR3 has 14 amino acids. Germline V gene sequence: CDR1 SGHRS, CDR2 YFSETQ. V lost 3 bases to trimming and J lost 2 bases, with 12 bases between them.

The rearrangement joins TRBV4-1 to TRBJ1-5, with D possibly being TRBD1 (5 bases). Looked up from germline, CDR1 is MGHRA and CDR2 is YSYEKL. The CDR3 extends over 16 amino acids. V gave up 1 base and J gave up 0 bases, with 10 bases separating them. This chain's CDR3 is CASSQVVGGSNQPQHF. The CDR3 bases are TGCGCCAGCAGCCAAGTAGTCGGGGGTAGCAATCAGCCCCAGCATTTT.

This CDR3 reads CASRRRNANTGELFF. The CDR3 DNA is TGTGCCAGCAGAAGGAGGAACGCGAACACCGGGGAGCTGTTTTTT. This chain connects TRBV6-6 to TRBJ2-2; TRBD2 is a possible D gene (5 bases). Trimming left V 6 bases short and J 0 bases short, with 11 bases between. The germline V gene has CDR1 MNHNY and CDR2 SVGAGI (reference sequence). There are 15 residues in the CDR3.

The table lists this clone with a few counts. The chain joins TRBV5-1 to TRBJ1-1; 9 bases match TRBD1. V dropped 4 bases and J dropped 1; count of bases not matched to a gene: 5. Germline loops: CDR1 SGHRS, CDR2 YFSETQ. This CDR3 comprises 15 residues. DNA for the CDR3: TGCGCCAGCAGCCTCCAGGGACAGGGGAACACTGAAGCTTTCTTT. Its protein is CASSLQGQGNTEAFF.

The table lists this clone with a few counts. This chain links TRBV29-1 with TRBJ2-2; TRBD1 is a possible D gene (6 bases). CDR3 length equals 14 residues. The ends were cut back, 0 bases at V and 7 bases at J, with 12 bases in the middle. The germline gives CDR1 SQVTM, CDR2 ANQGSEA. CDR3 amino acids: CSVEDPGEVGELFF. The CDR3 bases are TGCAGCGTTGAAGATCCAGGGGAAGTCGGGGAGCTGTTTTTT.